The entry that follows covers one T cell receptor beta chain sequence. Its antigen is as yet unknown. Vbeta (60) and Jbeta (13) primers were used in the PCR. Only in-frame clones appear in the TCRdb table, and some are missing; sequencing was by immunoSEQ multiplex PCR. The sample has 90,000 to 150,000 clones, less than 65% seen once. The germline CDR1 and CDR2 sequences are SSHAT and FNYEAQ (reference sequence). This CDR3 spans 16 amino acids. V was clipped by 5 bases and J by 5 bases; unmatched bases: 7. These data belong to a study of cytomegalovirus exposure and HLA in healthy donors. Whole-study findings and limits: The study had only CMV serostatus as immune exposure information. Later genetic work tied a missense DCLRE1C variant to beta-chain V and J trimming. Association of 16,951 TCR beta sequences with HLA alleles was found at 0.05 false discovery rate in a later analysis.

The sample taken for sequencing was PBMCs. The receptor was derived from a man aged 35 to 55 in good health and CMV-seropositive. This chain uses TRBV7-7 with TRBJ2-2, with 11 bases lining up with TRBD1. In DNA, the CDR3 is TGTGCCAGCAGCCCCCGGGACAGGGGGGAAACCGGGGAGCTGTTTTTT. Its translation: CASSPRDRGETGELFF.